These 25 T cell receptor beta chains came from one sample sequenced in a study of T cell responses to AZD1222 COVID-19 vaccine. Only in-frame clones appear in the TCRdb table, and some are missing; sequencing was by immunoSEQ multiplex PCR. The sample records approximately 130,000 clones, 92% being singletons. This specimen consisted of peripheral blood, obtained 28 days after the second AZD1222 dose. Receptor source: an adult who received the AZD1222 COVID-19 vaccine.

The CDR3 DNA sequence: TGTGCCAGCAGCCTTAGCCGATTCGGGACAGATAGCAATCAGCCCCAGCATTTT. This codes for CASSLSRFGTDSNQPQHF. The chain couples TRBV11-2 to TRBJ1-5, with 7 positions matching TRBD1. From germline, CDR1 is SGHAT and CDR2 FQNNGV. Losses at the gene ends were 5 bases for V and 0 bases for J; bases not matched to a gene: 13. The CDR3 contains 18 residues.

In this sample, this clone turned up once. CDR3 coding DNA: TGTGCCAGCAGCCACTTTCGCGTTAACTATTATGGCTACACCTTC. As protein: CASSHFRVNYYGYTF. The V call is TRBV3-1 (or the pseudogene TRBV3-2), the J call TRBJ1-2; no definite D call. V lost 3 bases to trimming and J lost 5 bases, with 16 bases between them. The CDR3 is 15 residues long. Germline CDR1 LGHDT, CDR2 YNNKEL (reference sequence).

This chain links TRBV30 with TRBJ1-5, with D perhaps matching TRBD1 (6 bases). With 3 bases removed from V and 4 bases from J, the gap between germline ends came to 13 bases. The germline V gene encodes CDR1 GTSNPN and CDR2 SVGIG (reference sequence). This CDR3 has 14 residues. The CDR3 loop reads CAWRTGQPNQPQHF. The CDR3 nucleotides read TGTGCCTGGAGGACCGGACAGCCTAATCAGCCCCAGCATTTT.

The V gene is TRBV6-5, the J gene TRBJ1-3, with D tentatively TRBD1 (5 bases). CDR1 and CDR2 (germline): MNHEY, SVGAGI. The CDR3 contains 13 residues. V lost 6 bases, J lost 2 bases, and 8 bases lay in between. The CDR3 DNA is TGTGCCAGCAGACCAGGGCCTGGAAACACCATATATTTT. This sequence encodes CASRPGPGNTIYF.

There are a few counts of this clone. The rearrangement links TRBV15 to TRBJ1-2, with D possibly matching TRBD1 (6 bases). With 4 bases removed from V and 8 bases from J, the gap between germline ends came to 14 bases. The germline V gene has CDR1 LNHNV and CDR2 YYDKDF (reference sequence). There are 13 residues in the CDR3. The CDR3 region is CATSTETGGGYTF. In DNA, the CDR3 is TGTGCCACCAGCACCGAGACAGGCGGGGGCTACACCTTC.

This chain connects TRBV11-3 to TRBJ2-3; D might be TRBD2 (5 bases). The germline gives CDR1 SGHNT, CDR2 YENEEA. This CDR3 has 16 residues. V dropped 5 bases and J dropped 3 bases, with 18 bases sitting between them. CDR3 amino acids: CASSPLVPPGTDTQYF. The CDR3 DNA reads as TGTGCCAGCAGCCCCCTTGTCCCCCCGGGGACAGATACGCAGTATTTT.

The chain has TRBV5-6 and TRBJ1-2, with a weak D call TRBD1 (5 bases). Germline loops: CDR1 SGHDT, CDR2 YYEEEE. V was shortened by 0 bases and J by 7 bases, with 10 bases between the two germline ends. The CDR3 spans 13 residues. The CDR3 spells CASSLGAGSGYTF. CDR3 bases: TGTGCCAGCAGCTTGGGGGCAGGGAGTGGCTACACCTTC.

This rearrangement joins TRBV5-1 to TRBJ2-1; 7 bases match TRBD1. CDR1 is SGHRS, CDR2 YFSETQ, per germline. V was pared by 0 bases and J by 8 bases, with 8 bases of the junction left unmatched. This CDR3 region has 15 residues. The CDR3 coding sequence is TGCGCCAGCAGCTTGGCCGCGACAGGGTGGGATGAGCAGTTCTTC. Translating gives CASSLAATGWDEQFF.

This clone was counted once. V gene TRBV2 combines with J gene TRBJ1-3; TRBD1 matches at 10 bases. Per the germline V gene, CDR1 is SNHLY and CDR2 is FYNNEI. The CDR3 is 16 amino acids. Trimming removed 6 bases from V and 2 bases from J; junction bases left unmatched: 7. The CDR3 reads CASSHTGQGAGNTIYF. In DNA, the CDR3 is TGTGCCAGCAGCCACACAGGACAGGGGGCTGGAAACACCATATATTTT. Complete variable domain (other parts from reference TRBV2 and TRBJ1-3): EPEVTQTPSHQVTQMGQEVILRCVPISNHLYFYWYRQILGQKVEFLVSFYNNEISEKSEIFDDQFSVERPDGSNFTLKIRSTKLEDSAMYFCASSHTGQGAGNTIYFGEGSWLTVV.

The chain joins TRBV7-2 to TRBJ2-2; the match to TRBD2 covers 13 bases. Germline V gene sequence: CDR1 SGHTA, CDR2 FQGNSA. V lost 2 bases, J lost 6 bases, and 3 bases stayed unmatched. CDR3 length: 16 residues. CDR3 DNA: TGTGCCAGCAGCTTAACTAGCGGGAGGGCCCCCGGGGAGCTGTTTTTT. Translated: CASSLTSGRAPGELFF.

The chain uses TRBV5-1 and TRBJ1-6; D is perhaps TRBD1 (5 bases). The V end lost 3 bases, the J end lost 6 bases, and 7 bases lay between the germline ends. From germline, CDR1 is SGHRS and CDR2 YFSETQ. This CDR3 has 13 amino acids. The CDR3 loop reads CASSSDSNSPLHF. The CDR3 DNA is TGCGCCAGCAGCTCCGACAGTAATTCACCCCTCCACTTT. The variable domain in full, with the rest retrieved from reference TRBV5-1 and TRBJ1-6, is KAGVTQTPRYLIKTRGQQVTLSCSPISGHRSVSWYQQTPGQGLQFLFEYFSETQRNKGNFPGRFSGRQFSNSRSEMNVSTLELGDSALYLCASSSDSNSPLHFGNGTRLTVT.

This sequence joins TRBV7-2 and TRBJ2-7, with TRBD1 identical over 9 bases. Germline V CDR1 and CDR2: SGHTA, FQGNSA. Losses at the gene ends were 2 bases for V and 3 bases for J; bases not matched to a gene: 5. The CDR3 is made up of 15 amino acids. The CDR3 spells CASSLWGQGLYEQYF. The CDR3 DNA reads as TGTGCCAGCAGCTTATGGGGACAGGGTCTCTACGAGCAGTACTTC.

Here the CDR3 DNA reads TGTGCCAGCTCCCAGGGACAAGGTGAAAAACTGTTTTTT. This translates into CASSQGQGEKLFF. J is TRBJ1-4 and V is TRBV18; possible D gene TRBD1, 6 bases. Germline V CDR1 and CDR2: KGHSH, LQKENI. The CDR3 is 13 residues long. V was pared by 6 bases and J by 7 bases, with 12 bases between.

The chain employs TRBV28 and TRBJ2-4; D might be TRBD2 (5 bases). The V gene lost 3 bases and the J gene lost 9 bases, with 12 bases spanning the gap. The germline gives CDR1 MDHEN, CDR2 SYDVKM. The length of the CDR3 is 13 residues. CDR3 DNA: TGTGCCAGCAGTTTTTCGGGGTGGGGCATTCAGTACTTC. Its protein product is CASSFSGWGIQYF.

This rearrangement joins TRBV10-3 to TRBJ1-1, with 8 positions matching TRBD1. Per the germline V gene, CDR1 is ENHRY and CDR2 is SYGVKD. This CDR3 spans 18 amino acids. The trim removed 4 bases at V and 4 bases at J, leaving 17 bases unmatched. This CDR3 is CAISADRTGRAVGTEAFF. The CDR3 bases are TGTGCCATCAGTGCCGATCGGACAGGGCGCGCGGTGGGCACTGAAGCTTTCTTT.

The chain has TRBV9 and TRBJ2-1, with 11 bases fitting TRBD2. Unmatched junction bases numbered 8, after V lost 6 bases and J lost 0 bases. Germline V gene data show CDR1 as SGDLS and CDR2 as YYNGEE. The CDR3 is 17 residues long. CDR3 loop: CASTSGLAGFSYNEQFF. The CDR3 bases are TGTGCCAGCACCTCCGGACTAGCGGGTTTCTCCTACAATGAGCAGTTCTTC.

This chain uses TRBV9 with TRBJ2-5; no definite D call. The CDR3 consists of 12 residues. The germline CDR1 and CDR2 sequences are SGDLS and YYNGEE. Trimming took 0 bases from V and 7 from J, leaving 7 bases between them. CDR3 DNA sequence: TGTGCCAGCAGCGTAGAAGTCGGGACCCAGTACTTC. Translating it yields CASSVEVGTQYF.

The J gene is TRBJ2-6, the V gene TRBV15, with TRBD1 as a possible D gene (6 bases). Germline V lookup: CDR1 LNHNV, CDR2 YYDKDF (reference sequence). V lost 9 bases and J lost 0, with 12 bases in between. The CDR3 is 15 amino acids. CDR3 sequence (DNA): TGTGCCACGAGCCCGGACAGCTCTGGGGCCAACGTCCTGACTTTC. Translation gives CATSPDSSGANVLTF.

The chain is built from TRBV18 and TRBJ1-5; D gene unclear. Germline CDR1 KGHSH, CDR2 LQKENI. The CDR3 spans 13 residues. With 2 bases removed from V and 6 bases from J, the gap between germline ends came to 8 bases. The CDR3: CASSPDHSQPQHF. The CDR3 nucleotides are TGTGCCAGCTCACCAGATCATAGTCAGCCCCAGCATTTT.

V is TRBV5-1 and J is TRBJ1-4; no definite D call. V lost 2 bases, J lost 0 bases, and 8 bases lay in between. The CDR3 sequence is 15 residues long. Per germline, CDR1 SGHRS and CDR2 YFSETQ. This CDR3 is CASSFGGATNEKLFF. CDR3 bases: TGCGCCAGCAGCTTCGGAGGTGCAACTAATGAAAAACTGTTTTTT.

The genes are TRBV7-8 and TRBJ2-5; a possible D gene is TRBD2 (5 bases). CDR1 and CDR2 (germline): SGHVS, FQNEAQ. The CDR3 covers 14 residues. Trimming cost V 2 bases and J 2 bases, with 9 bases left between them. CDR3 DNA sequence: TGTGCCAGCAGCTTAAGGAGGTTACAAGAGACCCAGTACTTC. Its translation: CASSLRRLQETQYF.

The CDR3 reads CASSPPPGSTEAFF. CDR3 sequence (DNA): TGTGCCAGCTCACCACCTCCCGGGTCCACTGAAGCTTTCTTT. J is TRBJ1-1 and V is TRBV18; D unresolved. V was trimmed by 0 bases and J by 4 bases, leaving 9 bases between them. The CDR3 spans 14 residues. CDR1 KGHSH and CDR2 LQKENI come from the germline V gene. Variable domain in full (rest from reference TRBV18 and TRBJ1-1): NAGVMQNPRHLVRRRGQEARLRCSPMKGHSHVYWYRQLPEEGLKFMVYLQKENIIDESGMPKERFSAEFPKEGPSILRIQQVVRGDSAAYFCASSPPPGSTEAFFGQGTRLTVV.

CDR3 DNA: TGTGCCAGCAGTTTCCGGGACAGGGGGAGTTACGAGCAGTACTTC. Translated: CASSFRDRGSYEQYF. The chain carries TRBV28 and TRBJ2-7, with 11 bases lining up with TRBD1. V was pared by 3 bases and J by 4 bases, with 5 bases of the junction left unmatched. The CDR3 covers 15 residues. Germline-derived CDR1 and CDR2 are MDHEN and SYDVKM.

The rearrangement links TRBV14 to TRBJ2-2; 10 positions match TRBD1. The germline CDR1 and CDR2 sequences are SGHDN and FVKESK. This CDR3 region has 14 residues. Trimming took 3 bases from V and 6 from J; bases not matched to a gene: 1. CDR3 in amino acids: CASSQGTGAGELFF. The CDR3 nucleotides are TGTGCCAGCAGCCAGGGGACAGGGGCCGGGGAGCTGTTTTTT.

This clone was seen a few times. The gene calls are TRBV20-1 and TRBJ1-1; D possibly corresponds to TRBD1 (5 bases). CDR1 and CDR2 from the germline V gene are DFQATT and SNEGSKA (reference sequence). CDR3 length: 13 amino acids. V was trimmed by 3 bases and J by 5 bases, leaving 13 bases between them. This CDR3 is CSASGGGWTEAFF. In DNA form, the CDR3 reads TGCAGTGCTAGTGGCGGGGGGTGGACTGAAGCTTTCTTT.